This paragraph reports one T cell receptor beta chain. As yet, its antigen is unknown. These data originate in a study of T cell responses to AZD1222 COVID-19 vaccine. Study-wide points: The study sampled repertoires only after the peak T cell response.

Trimming removed 7 bases at V and 2 bases at J, with 15 bases between. The CDR3 is made up of 15 amino acids. From germline, CDR1 is LNHDA and CDR2 SQIVND (reference sequence). Some clones are missing from TCRdb's copy, which holds only in-frame ones; the method was immunoSEQ multiplex PCR. Here the sample spans 95,000 to 150,000 clones, roughly 93% being singletons. V usage is TRBV19 and J usage is TRBJ1-3; possibly TRBD1 for D (5 bases). The TCR originated in an adult in good health. The source was peripheral blood, collected on day 0 of AZD1222 vaccination. The CDR3 reads CASTTGRTTGNTIYF. DNA for the CDR3: TGTGCCAGTACTACGGGACGGACGACTGGAAACACCATATATTTT.